This TCR beta chain is drawn from a study of OX40 agonist ivuxolimab in advanced cancers. Study-wide context: Patients received ivuxolimab, an agonistic anti-OX40 (CD134) antibody. Patients in dose escalation had liver, melanoma, kidney or head and neck cancers. Study results and limitations: Both blood CD4+ and CD8+ T cells showed clonal growth by week 6 at 0.1 to 3.0 mg/kg.

V was cut by 7 bases and J by 7 bases, with 7 bases left in between. CDR1 SQVTM and CDR2 ANQGSEA come from the germline V gene. This CDR3 comprises 10 residues. Comments on this clone: Antigen unknown.

Only in-frame clones appear in the TCRdb table, and some are missing; sequencing was by immunoSEQ multiplex PCR. The sample yields around 84,000 clones, around 93% seen once. The sequence was collected from an adult with an advanced solid tumor such as melanoma, head and neck, liver or kidney cancer. The sample consisted of CD4+ or CD8+ T cells sorted from blood, taken in a trial of the OX40 agonist ivuxolimab. J is TRBJ2-2 and V is TRBV29-1; D remains ambiguous. This CDR3 reads CSADCGELFF. CDR3 in DNA: TGCAGCGCCGACTGCGGGGAGCTGTTTTTT.